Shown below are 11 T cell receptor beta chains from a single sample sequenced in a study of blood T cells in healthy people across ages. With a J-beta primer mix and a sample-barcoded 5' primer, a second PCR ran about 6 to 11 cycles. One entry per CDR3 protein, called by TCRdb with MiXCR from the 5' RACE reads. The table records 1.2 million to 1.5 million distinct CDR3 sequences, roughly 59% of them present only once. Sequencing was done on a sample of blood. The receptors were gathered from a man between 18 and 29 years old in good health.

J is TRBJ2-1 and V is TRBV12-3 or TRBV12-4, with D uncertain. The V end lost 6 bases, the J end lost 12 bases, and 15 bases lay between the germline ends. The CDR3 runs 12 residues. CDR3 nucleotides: TGTGCCAGCAGCCAAGGACCCTTAGGGCAGTTCTTC. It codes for CASSQGPLGQFF.

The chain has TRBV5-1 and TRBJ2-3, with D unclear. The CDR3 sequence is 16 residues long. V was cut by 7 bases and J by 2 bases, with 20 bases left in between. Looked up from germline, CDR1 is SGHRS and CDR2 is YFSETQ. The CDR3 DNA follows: TGCGCCAGCGGAGAGACCAGAGTGGGCCACACAGATACGCAGTATTTT. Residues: CASGETRVGHTDTQYF.

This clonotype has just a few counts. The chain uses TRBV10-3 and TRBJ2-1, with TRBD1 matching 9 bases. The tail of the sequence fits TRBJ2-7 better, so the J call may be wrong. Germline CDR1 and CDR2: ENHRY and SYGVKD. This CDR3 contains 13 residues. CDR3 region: CAIGTGSYNEQYF. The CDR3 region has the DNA TGTGCCATCGGGACAGGGTCCTACAATGAGCAGTACTTC.

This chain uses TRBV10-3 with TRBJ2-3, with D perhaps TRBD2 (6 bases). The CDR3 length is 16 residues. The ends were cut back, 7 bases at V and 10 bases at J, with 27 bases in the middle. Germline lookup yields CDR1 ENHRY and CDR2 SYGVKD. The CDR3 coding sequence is TGTGCCATCAATGTGGGCGGGACGCCTGACCTGTATTCGCAGTATTTT. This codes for CAINVGGTPDLYSQYF.

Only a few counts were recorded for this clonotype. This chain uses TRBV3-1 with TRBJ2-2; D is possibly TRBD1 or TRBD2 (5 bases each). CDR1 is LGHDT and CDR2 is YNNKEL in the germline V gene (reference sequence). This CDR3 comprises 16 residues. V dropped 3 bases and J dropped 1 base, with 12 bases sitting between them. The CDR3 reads CASSHDLRGNTGELFF. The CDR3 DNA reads TGTGCCAGCAGCCATGACTTGAGGGGGAACACCGGGGAGCTGTTTTTT. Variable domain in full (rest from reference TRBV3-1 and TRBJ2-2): DTAVSQTPKYLVTQMGNDKSIKCEQNLGHDTMYWYKQDSKKFLKIMFSYNNKELIINETVPNRFSPKSPDKAHLNLHINSLELGDSAVYFCASSHDLRGNTGELFFGEGSRLTVL.

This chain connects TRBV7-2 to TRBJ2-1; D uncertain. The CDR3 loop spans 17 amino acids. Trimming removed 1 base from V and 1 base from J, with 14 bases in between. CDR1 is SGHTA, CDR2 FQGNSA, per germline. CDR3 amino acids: CASSLDFGIGSYNEQFF. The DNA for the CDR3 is TGTGCCAGCAGCTTAGATTTTGGGATCGGGTCCTACAATGAGCAGTTCTTC.

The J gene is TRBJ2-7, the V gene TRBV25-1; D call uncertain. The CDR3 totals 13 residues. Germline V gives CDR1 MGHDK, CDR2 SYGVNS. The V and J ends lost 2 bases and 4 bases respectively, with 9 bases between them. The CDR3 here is CASSEAAQYEQYF. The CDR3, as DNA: TGTGCCAGCAGTGAAGCCGCCCAATACGAGCAGTACTTC.

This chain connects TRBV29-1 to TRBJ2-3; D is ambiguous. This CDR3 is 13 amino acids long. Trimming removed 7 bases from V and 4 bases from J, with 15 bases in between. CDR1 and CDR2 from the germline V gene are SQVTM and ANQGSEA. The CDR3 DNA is TGCAGCGCTCAGGAAGTTCGGGCAGATACGCAGTATTTT. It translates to CSAQEVRADTQYF.

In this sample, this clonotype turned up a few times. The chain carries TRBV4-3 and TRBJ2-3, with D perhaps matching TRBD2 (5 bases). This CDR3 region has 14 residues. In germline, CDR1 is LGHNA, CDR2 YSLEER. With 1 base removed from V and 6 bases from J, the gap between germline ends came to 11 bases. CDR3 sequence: CASSQVPGGDTQYF. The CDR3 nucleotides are TGCGCCAGCAGCCAAGTTCCCGGCGGGGATACGCAGTATTTT.

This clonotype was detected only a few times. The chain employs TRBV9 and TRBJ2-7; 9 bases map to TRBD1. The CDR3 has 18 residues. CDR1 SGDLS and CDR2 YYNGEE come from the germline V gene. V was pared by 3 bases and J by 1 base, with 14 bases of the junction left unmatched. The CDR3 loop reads CASSAGSRGQGRSYEQYF. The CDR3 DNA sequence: TGTGCCAGCAGCGCAGGGAGCCGGGGACAGGGACGGTCCTACGAGCAGTACTTC.

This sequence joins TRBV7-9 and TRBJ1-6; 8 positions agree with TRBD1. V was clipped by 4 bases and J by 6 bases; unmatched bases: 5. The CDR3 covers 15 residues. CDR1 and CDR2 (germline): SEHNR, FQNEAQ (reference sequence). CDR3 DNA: TGTGCCAGCAGCTCGCAGACAGGGGCTAATTCACCCCTCCACTTT. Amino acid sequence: CASSSQTGANSPLHF. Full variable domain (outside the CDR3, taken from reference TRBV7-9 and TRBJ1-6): DTGVSQNPRHKITKRGQNVTFRCDPISEHNRLYWYRQTLGQGPEFLTYFQNEAQLEKSRLLSDRFSAERPKGSFSTLEIQRTEQGDSAMYLCASSSQTGANSPLHFGNGTRLTVT.